These 21 T cell receptor beta chains share one sample of origin, sequenced in a study of patients and donors after allogeneic stem cell transplantation. TCRdb independently ran MiXCR on the RT-PCR reads; one entry per CDR3 protein. Among about a million distinct CDR3 sequences listed, under 20% were seen once. Sequencing used blood, either unsorted or a sorted T cell fraction (not recorded which). The receptors stem from a human donor who was either an allogeneic HSCT recipient or a stem cell or donor lymphocyte infusion donor (not recorded which). It is not recorded whose cells these are; they may come from a transplant donor.

The J gene is TRBJ2-3, the V gene TRBV5-1; D unclear. CDR3 size: 14 residues. Trimming stripped 4 bases from V and 7 bases from J, with 16 bases between. In germline, CDR1 is SGHRS, CDR2 YFSETQ. The CDR3 DNA is TGCGCCAGCAGCCCCTCGGCGTCTGGAAATACGCAGTATTTT. Translation: CASSPSASGNTQYF.

The CDR3 loop is CASSLASGRYTGELFF. In DNA form, the CDR3 reads TGTGCCAGCAGCTTGGCTAGCGGGAGGTACACCGGGGAGCTGTTTTTT. V usage is TRBV5-7 and J usage is TRBJ2-2; 11 nucleotides match TRBD2. TRBV5-7 is designated an ORF whose function remains uncertain. The CDR3 length is 16 residues. The trim removed 0 bases at V and 3 bases at J, leaving 1 base unmatched.

V gene TRBV20-1 combines with J gene TRBJ2-7; 11 positions agree with TRBD2. V was pared by 0 bases and J by 5 bases, with 6 bases of the junction left unmatched. The CDR3 runs 15 residues. The germline V gene has CDR1 DFQATT and CDR2 SNEGSKA (reference sequence). The CDR3, as DNA: TGCAGTGCTAGAGATGATCCTAGCGGGAGGAACGAGCAGTACTTC. This translates into CSARDDPSGRNEQYF.

This clonotype was seen only a few times. The chain is built from TRBV5-1 and TRBJ2-2; D is undetermined. The CDR3 contains 14 residues. Germline values: CDR1 SGHRS, CDR2 YFSETQ. V was clipped by 4 bases and J by 4 bases, with 11 bases between them. The CDR3 DNA follows: TGCGCCAGCAGCCCGACTCGGATCACCGGGGAGCTGTTTTTT. Encoded protein: CASSPTRITGELFF.

The J gene is TRBJ2-2, the V gene TRBV7-2; no clear D gene. V was shortened by 5 bases and J by 4 bases, with 8 bases between the two germline ends. The CDR3 is 13 residues long. CDR1 and CDR2 (germline): SGHTA, FQGNSA. Here the CDR3 reads CASSIPRTGELFF. The DNA for the CDR3 is TGTGCCAGCAGCATACCGCGCACCGGGGAGCTGTTTTTT. The full variable domain, in which reference TRBV7-2 and TRBJ2-2 provide the parts outside the CDR3, is GAGVSQSPSNKVTEKGKDVELRCDPISGHTALYWYRQSLGQGLEFLIYFQGNSAPDKSGLPSDRFSAERTGGSVSTLTIQRTQQEDSAVYLCASSIPRTGELFFGEGSRLTVL.

The gene calls are TRBV18 and TRBJ2-3, with D possibly called TRBD1 or TRBD2 (5 bases each). Trimming left V 0 bases short and J 4 bases short, with 11 bases between. CDR3 length: 15 residues. Germline CDR1 KGHSH, CDR2 LQKENI. The CDR3 here is CASSPPRGRADTQYF. The CDR3 nucleotides read TGTGCCAGCTCACCACCGAGGGGCCGGGCAGATACGCAGTATTTT. Looking up the rest from reference TRBV18 and TRBJ2-3 gives the full variable domain: NAGVMQNPRHLVRRRGQEARLRCSPMKGHSHVYWYRQLPEEGLKFMVYLQKENIIDESGMPKERFSAEFPKEGPSILRIQQVVRGDSAAYFCASSPPRGRADTQYFGPGTRLTVL.

V is TRBV11-2 and J is TRBJ2-7; maybe TRBD1 (5 bases). This CDR3 has 16 amino acids. Trimming took off 1 base at V and 1 base at J, with 14 bases between the two ends. CDR1 is SGHAT and CDR2 is FQNNGV in the germline V gene. The CDR3 spells CASSLGGSISSYEQYF. CDR3 sequence (DNA): TGTGCCAGCAGCTTAGGGGGCAGCATTTCATCCTACGAGCAGTACTTC.

J is TRBJ2-3 and V is TRBV7-3; D is perhaps TRBD2 (6 bases). The V gene's germline CDR1 is SGHTA and CDR2 FQGTGA. V lost 5 bases, J lost 5 bases, and 20 bases lay in between. The CDR3 extends over 16 amino acids. In nucleotides, the CDR3 is TGTGCCAGCAGCCCACTAGCTAAGGGAGCTGAAGATACGCAGTATTTT. It specifies CASSPLAKGAEDTQYF.

This clonotype was detected a few times. This chain connects TRBV20-1 to TRBJ1-2; unclear D gene. The CDR3 has 14 amino acids. V lost 1 base, J lost 7 bases, and 16 bases lay in between. The germline V gene encodes CDR1 DFQATT and CDR2 SNEGSKA (reference sequence). This chain's CDR3 is CSARAHLEVGGYTF. The CDR3 DNA is TGCAGTGCTAGAGCCCACCTGGAGGTTGGTGGCTACACCTTC.

The table lists this clonotype with a few counts. The chain has TRBV2 and TRBJ2-3; possible D gene TRBD2, 5 bases. This CDR3 has 15 amino acids. Between the trimmed V and J ends, which lost 8 bases and 2 bases, there was a span of 17 bases. Germline values: CDR1 SNHLY, CDR2 FYNNEI. The DNA of the CDR3 is TGTGCCAGCGGGCAGAGCGCGGGCCCCACAGATACGCAGTATTTT. It codes for CASGQSAGPTDTQYF. Looking up the rest from reference TRBV2 and TRBJ2-3 gives the full variable domain: EPEVTQTPSHQVTQMGQEVILRCVPISNHLYFYWYRQILGQKVEFLVSFYNNEISEKSEIFDDQFSVERPDGSNFTLKIRSTKLEDSAMYFCASGQSAGPTDTQYFGPGTRLTVL.

This clonotype showed up just a few times. V and J are TRBV4-1 and TRBJ2-2, with D maybe TRBD1 (6 bases). Germline loops: CDR1 MGHRA, CDR2 YSYEKL. V gave up 0 bases and J gave up 5 bases, with 10 bases separating them. The CDR3 totals 15 residues. CDR3 region: CASSQEPRGTGELFF. The CDR3 nucleotides read TGCGCCAGCAGCCAAGAGCCCAGGGGAACCGGGGAGCTGTTTTTT.

V gene TRBV20-1 combines with J gene TRBJ1-1; D may be TRBD1 (5 bases). From germline, CDR1 is DFQATT and CDR2 SNEGSKA (reference sequence). The CDR3 extends over 15 amino acids. The V and J ends lost 0 bases and 0 bases respectively, with 11 bases between them. CDR3 sequence (DNA): TGCAGTGCTAGAGATAGGGCAGGGATGAACACTGAAGCTTTCTTT. It yields the protein CSARDRAGMNTEAFF.

The CDR3 sequence is CASSEPGSNQPQHF. CDR3 nucleotide sequence: TGTGCCAGCAGTGAACCGGGATCCAATCAGCCCCAGCATTTT. This sequence joins TRBV2 and TRBJ1-5; D gene ambiguous. Germline V lookup: CDR1 SNHLY, CDR2 FYNNEI. The CDR3 is made up of 14 amino acids. Trimming took 2 bases from V and 3 from J, leaving 8 bases between them.

This clonotype was detected only a few times. The chain has TRBV20-1 and TRBJ2-7, with TRBD2 identical over 8 bases. Losses at the gene ends were 5 bases for V and 3 bases for J; bases not matched to a gene: 9. This CDR3 is built from 14 residues. Germline CDR1 reads DFQATT; CDR2 reads SNEGSKA (reference sequence). CDR3 residues: CSAPRTSKGYEQYF. The CDR3 bases are TGCAGTGCTCCCCGGACTAGCAAAGGCTACGAGCAGTACTTC.

The chain couples TRBV6-1 to TRBJ2-7, with D tentatively TRBD1 or TRBD2 (5 bases each). V lost 6 bases and J lost 7, with 22 bases in between. The CDR3 totals 15 residues. Germline V gene sequence: CDR1 MNHNS, CDR2 SASEGT. DNA of the CDR3: TGTGCCAGCAGGGGCCGGCAGGGAGTTTCTGAGGAGCAGTACTTC. Its protein product is CASRGRQGVSEEQYF.

This sequence joins TRBV6-5 and TRBJ2-1; 7 bases align to TRBD2. The CDR3 is made up of 14 amino acids. V lost 4 bases to trimming and J lost 7 bases; unmatched junction nucleotides: 7. Germline CDR1 is MNHEY and CDR2 is SVGAGI. CDR3 residues: CASSSPGGGNEQFF. Written as DNA, the CDR3 is TGTGCCAGCAGTTCCCCGGGGGGAGGGAATGAGCAGTTCTTC.

This clonotype was observed a few times. The rearrangement joins TRBV10-3 to TRBJ2-7; 11 bases agree with TRBD1. Germline CDR1 and CDR2: ENHRY and SYGVKD. This CDR3 region has 14 residues. Trimming at V came to 6 bases and at J to 6 bases, leaving 7 bases not matched to a gene. The CDR3 region has the DNA TGTGCCATCAGATACCGGGACAGGGGGGGCGAGCAGTACTTC. Its translation: CAIRYRDRGGEQYF.

This clonotype was observed at least ten times. The genes are TRBV12-3 or TRBV12-4 and TRBJ2-1, with a possible D match to TRBD1 (5 bases). V lost 4 bases, J lost 0 bases, and 13 bases lay in between. There are 16 residues in the CDR3. DNA for the CDR3: TGTGCCAGCAGTTCCGGTCGGACAAGCTCCTACAATGAGCAGTTCTTC. This translates into CASSSGRTSSYNEQFF.

This clonotype was counted a few times. The rearrangement links TRBV7-3 to TRBJ2-1, with TRBD2 matching over 8 bases. This CDR3 is built from 16 residues. The ends lost 3 bases at V and 4 bases at J; junction bases unmatched: 8. Germline CDR1 reads SGHTA; CDR2 reads FQGTGA. CDR3 in amino acids: CASSFCSGRWYNEQFF. The CDR3 region has the DNA TGTGCCAGCAGCTTTTGCAGCGGGAGATGGTACAATGAGCAGTTCTTC.

This clonotype was seen a handful of times. The V call is TRBV3-1, the J call TRBJ2-7; TRBD2 might be the D (6 bases). V lost 1 base, J lost 4 bases, and 23 bases lay in between. Per germline, CDR1 LGHDT and CDR2 YNNKEL (reference sequence). The CDR3 length is 18 residues. CDR3 sequence: CASSQGIGLLRDKYEQYF. CDR3 nucleotide sequence: TGTGCCAGCAGCCAAGGAATCGGCCTATTGCGGGATAAGTACGAGCAGTACTTC.

This clonotype was counted only a few times. The V and J genes are TRBV12-3 or TRBV12-4 and TRBJ1-1, with D tentatively TRBD1 (6 bases). There are 15 residues in the CDR3. V was trimmed by 6 bases and J by 1 base, leaving 15 bases between them. CDR3 nucleotide sequence: TGTGCCAGCAGGCCGGTGGGACAATCGAACACTGAAGCTTTCTTT. Translated: CASRPVGQSNTEAFF.